The 14 T cell receptor beta chains below come from one sample, sequenced in a study of OX40 agonist ivuxolimab in advanced cancers. The table came from immunoSEQ multiplex PCR; TCRdb's copy has only in-frame clones and leaves some out. This table holds some 86,000 clones, about 90% found once. Sequences were derived from CD4+ or CD8+ T cells sorted from blood, sampled in a trial of the OX40 agonist ivuxolimab. Receptor source: an adult with an advanced solid tumor such as melanoma, head and neck, liver or kidney cancer.

The chain carries TRBV9 and TRBJ2-2; 11 bases map to TRBD2. The CDR3 is 16 amino acids. The germline V gene encodes CDR1 SGDLS and CDR2 YYNGEE. With 0 bases clipped from V and 6 bases from J, the junction kept 4 bases outside the gene matches. The CDR3 reads CASSVELAGASGELFF. The CDR3 DNA follows: TGTGCCAGCAGCGTAGAACTAGCGGGAGCATCCGGGGAGCTGTTTTTT.

The rearrangement links TRBV28 to TRBJ1-6; perhaps TRBD1 as D (6 bases). Trimming removed 6 bases at V and 6 bases at J, with 24 bases between. There are 18 residues in the CDR3. The germline CDR1 and CDR2 sequences are MDHEN and SYDVKM. CDR3 sequence reads: CASRLARRGRGFNSPLHF. In DNA form, the CDR3 reads TGTGCCAGCAGATTGGCCCGCCGAGGGAGGGGGTTTAATTCACCCCTCCACTTT.

The chain joins TRBV10-1 to TRBJ1-1; no firm D call. V was cut by 6 bases and J by 1 base, with 9 bases left in between. CDR1 and CDR2 from the germline V gene are WNHNN and SYGVQD (reference sequence). This CDR3 is 13 amino acids long. This CDR3 reads CASRQLRNTEAFF. DNA for the CDR3: TGCGCCAGCAGACAACTAAGGAACACTGAAGCTTTCTTT.

This chain connects TRBV7-6 to TRBJ2-2, with 9 bases fitting TRBD1. The J segment lost 5 bases and the V segment lost 10 bases, leaving 11 bases of the junction unmatched. CDR1 and CDR2 from the germline V gene are SGHVS and FNYEAQ. The CDR3 is made up of 15 amino acids. The CDR3 is CATPAQGASTGELFF. In nucleotides, the CDR3 is TGTGCCACCCCTGCACAGGGGGCTAGTACCGGGGAGCTGTTTTTT. Together with reference TRBV7-6 and TRBJ2-2, the CDR3 gives the full variable domain: GAGVSQSPRYKVTKRGQDVALRCDPISGHVSLYWYRQALGQGPEFLTYFNYEAQQDKSGLPNDRFSAERPEGSISTLTIQRTEQRDSAMYRCATPAQGASTGELFFGEGSRLTVL.

Only a few counts were recorded for this clone. This chain joins TRBV4-2 and TRBJ1-5; no firm D call. Between the trimmed V and J ends, which lost 4 bases and 7 bases, there was a span of 11 bases. CDR1 LGHNA and CDR2 YNFKEQ come from the germline V gene. The CDR3 has 13 amino acids. CDR3 protein: CASSLGLVQPQHF. CDR3 DNA: TGTGCCAGCAGCCTTGGGCTGGTCCAGCCCCAGCATTTT.

V gene TRBV6-1 combines with J gene TRBJ2-7; D uncertain. CDR3 length: 12 residues. The germline gives CDR1 MNHNS, CDR2 SASEGT. V was clipped by 5 bases and J by 4 bases, with 9 bases between them. DNA for the CDR3: TGTGCCAGCAGTCCCAGTAAGTACGAGCAGTACTTC. It translates to CASSPSKYEQYF.

This clone has just a few counts. V is TRBV19 and J is TRBJ1-4, with D possibly being TRBD1 (5 bases). This CDR3 has 13 amino acids. Germline CDR1 and CDR2: LNHDA and SQIVND (reference sequence). V was pared by 11 bases and J by 2 bases, with 12 bases between. CDR3 DNA sequence: TGTGCCTCGGGGGAGCGCACTAATGAAAAACTGTTTTTT. Translated, it gives CASGERTNEKLFF.

The V and J genes are TRBV5-1 and TRBJ2-3; D uncertain. The ends were cut back, 5 bases at V and 1 base at J, with 11 bases in the middle. The CDR3 consists of 14 residues. In germline, CDR1 is SGHRS, CDR2 YFSETQ. This CDR3 is CASRPFIGTDTQYF. CDR3 DNA sequence: TGCGCCAGCAGACCCTTTATAGGCACAGATACGCAGTATTTT.

This clone has only one observation. V and J are TRBV28 and TRBJ2-3; 7 positions agree with TRBD2. The CDR3 consists of 13 residues. Germline-derived CDR1 and CDR2 are MDHEN and SYDVKM. J gave up 6 bases and V 8 bases, and 8 bases lay outside the gene matches. CDR3 coding DNA: TGTGCCAGCGGTATAGCGGGCGGCGATACGCAGTATTTT. Protein sequence: CASGIAGGDTQYF.

The V call is TRBV27, the J call TRBJ1-1; a possible D gene is TRBD1 (5 bases). The V end was cut by 5 bases, the J end by 0 bases, with 13 bases between. Germline V lookup: CDR1 MNHEY, CDR2 SMNVEV (reference sequence). The CDR3 runs 15 residues. CDR3 residues: CASSPPGGMNTEAFF. Written as DNA, the CDR3 is TGTGCCAGCAGTCCGCCTGGGGGAATGAACACTGAAGCTTTCTTT.

V usage is TRBV12-5 and J usage is TRBJ2-3; 9 bases are a match to TRBD1. Germline values: CDR1 LGHNT, CDR2 FRNRAP. This CDR3 comprises 14 residues. V lost 6 bases, J lost 6 bases, and 7 bases stayed unmatched. CDR3 nucleotides: TGTGCTAGTGGACCGGGGACAGGGAGGGATACGCAGTATTTT. Encoded protein: CASGPGTGRDTQYF. Full variable domain (missing parts from reference TRBV12-5 and TRBJ2-3): DARVTQTPRHKVTEMGQEVTMRCQPILGHNTVFWYRQTMMQGLELLAYFRNRAPLDDSGMPKDRFSAEMPDATLATLKIQPSEPRDSAVYFCASGPGTGRDTQYFGPGTRLTVL.

CDR3 sequence (DNA): TGTGCCACCAGCAGAGGGGGCTCCTACGAGCAGTACTTC. As protein: CATSRGGSYEQYF. The chain joins TRBV15 to TRBJ2-5, with D unresolved. The J call is uncertain, as TRBJ2-7 better fits the DNA end. Germline-derived CDR1 and CDR2 are LNHNV and YYDKDF (reference sequence). The CDR3 has 13 residues.

The rearrangement joins TRBV7-8 to TRBJ2-1; D may correspond to TRBD1 or TRBD2 (5 bases each). Germline loops: CDR1 SGHVS, CDR2 FQNEAQ. The CDR3 covers 16 residues. V gave up 1 base and J gave up 10 bases, with 20 bases separating them. The CDR3 sequence: CASSLEGHWGMWEQFF. CDR3 DNA sequence: TGTGCCAGCAGCTTAGAGGGGCATTGGGGGATGTGGGAGCAGTTCTTC.

J is TRBJ2-3 and V is TRBV7-3; D ambiguous. Deletions cut 4 bases from V and 1 base from J, with 6 bases between. Germline CDR1 reads SGHTA; CDR2 reads FQGTGA. This CDR3 is 13 amino acids long. The CDR3 region has the DNA TGTGCCAGCAGCTCGGACGGCACAGATACGCAGTATTTT. The encoded protein is CASSSDGTDTQYF. Variable domain in full (rest from reference TRBV7-3 and TRBJ2-3): GAGVSQTPSNKVTEKGKYVELRCDPISGHTALYWYRQSLGQGPEFLIYFQGTGAADDSGLPNDRFFAVRPEGSVSTLKIQRTERGDSAVYLCASSSDGTDTQYFGPGTRLTVL.